These 26 T cell receptor beta chains were sequenced from one sample in a study of blood T cell repertoires in COVID-19. This table comes from immunoSEQ multiplex PCR, and its TCRdb copy is limited to in-frame clones, with some not included. The sample carries approximately 380,000 clones, around 89% recorded once. Source material: PBMCs or T cells enriched from blood (not recorded which). The receptor source for this set is a woman between 18 and 29 years old who had recovered from COVID-19.

This clone was picked up a small number of times. The rearrangement links TRBV5-1 to TRBJ2-7; 9 bases are shared with TRBD2. CDR1 SGHRS and CDR2 YFSETQ come from the germline V gene. The CDR3 has 14 amino acids. After removal of 5 bases from V and 2 bases from J, the junction contained 5 bases not matched to a gene. The CDR3 sequence is CASSSSGGPYEQYF. The CDR3 coding sequence is TGCGCCAGCAGTTCAAGCGGGGGGCCCTACGAGCAGTACTTC.

This chain joins TRBV6-5 and TRBJ2-7; TRBD1 matches 7 bases. Losses at the gene ends were 5 bases for V and 3 bases for J; bases not matched to a gene: 7. The CDR3 is made up of 14 amino acids. Germline V lookup: CDR1 MNHEY, CDR2 SVGAGI. CDR3 DNA: TGTGCCAGCAGTAACAGGGGACGGGGCTACGAGCAGTACTTC. Encoded protein: CASSNRGRGYEQYF.

This clone was detected once. The chain employs TRBV28 and TRBJ1-6, with D perhaps TRBD1 (5 bases). Germline V gene data show CDR1 as MDHEN and CDR2 as SYDVKM. Trimming pared 6 bases from V and 10 bases from J, leaving 19 bases between. The CDR3 length is 15 residues. CDR3 region: CASRQHQGAASPLHF. CDR3 sequence (DNA): TGTGCCAGCAGACAACACCAGGGTGCAGCATCACCCCTCCACTTT.

The CDR3 reads CASSLGQGSSPLHF. CDR3 bases: TGTGCCAGCAGTTTAGGACAGGGGAGTTCACCCCTCCACTTT. This rearrangement joins TRBV6-5 to TRBJ1-6, with 9 positions matching TRBD1. The CDR3 covers 14 residues. With 4 bases clipped from V and 9 bases from J, the junction kept 4 bases outside the gene matches. CDR1 is MNHEY and CDR2 is SVGAGI in the germline V gene.

CDR3 sequence (DNA): TGTGCCAGCAGGGGGACATTCTCCTACGAGCAGTACTTC. It encodes CASRGTFSYEQYF. The V gene is TRBV5-6, the J gene TRBJ2-7, with D possibly TRBD1 on 6 matching bases. The CDR3 covers 13 residues. V was clipped by 5 bases and J by 0 bases, with 9 bases between them. Germline loops: CDR1 SGHDT, CDR2 YYEEEE.

V is TRBV4-2 and J is TRBJ1-5; weak D call: TRBD1 (5 bases). This CDR3 comprises 15 residues. Germline V gene sequence: CDR1 LGHNA, CDR2 YNFKEQ. V was clipped by 6 bases and J by 1 base, with 13 bases between them. The CDR3 region is CASSPTEKSNQPQHF. The CDR3 coding sequence is TGTGCCAGCAGTCCGACAGAAAAAAGCAATCAGCCCCAGCATTTT.

The CDR3 region is CASSLPDSSYNEQFF. CDR3 in DNA: TGTGCCAGCAGTCTCCCGGACAGCTCCTACAATGAGCAGTTCTTC. The V and J genes are TRBV28 and TRBJ2-1; possible D gene TRBD1, 6 bases. V shed 5 bases and J shed 0 bases, with 11 bases lying between them. The CDR3 is 15 amino acids. Germline CDR1 reads MDHEN; CDR2 reads SYDVKM.

The rearrangement links TRBV19 to TRBJ2-1; D remains unclear. Trimming removed 1 base at V and 9 bases at J, with 16 bases between. The germline V gene encodes CDR1 LNHDA and CDR2 SQIVND (reference sequence). The CDR3 spans 15 residues. In DNA, the CDR3 is TGTGCCAGTAGTATAGGGCAGATTCCCTCTGGTGAGCAGTTCTTC. This codes for CASSIGQIPSGEQFF.

This clone has only one observation. At one end the junction does not follow the germline gene, possibly because of a read error. The chain carries TRBV11-2 and TRBJ1-1; 10 bases agree with TRBD1. CDR3 size: 14 residues. The germline CDR1 and CDR2 sequences are SGHAT and FQNNGV. The CDR3, as DNA: TGTGCCAGCAGCGTAGACAGGGGGCTTGCTGAAGCTTTCTTT. This encodes CASSVDRGLAEAFF.

J is TRBJ2-1 and V is TRBV6-5, with D perhaps matching TRBD2 (7 bases). CDR1 and CDR2 from the germline V gene are MNHEY and SVGAGI. V was pared by 6 bases and J by 8 bases, with 11 bases between. The CDR3 sequence is 12 residues long. The CDR3 DNA sequence: TGTGCCAGCAGCAGGGGAGGGGATGAGCAGTTCTTC. Encoded protein: CASSRGGDEQFF.

V is TRBV12-5 and J is TRBJ2-7; possible D gene TRBD2, 5 bases. The V gene's germline CDR1 is LGHNT and CDR2 FRNRAP. Trimming took 2 bases from V and 7 from J, leaving 9 bases between them. The CDR3 length is 12 residues. CDR3 sequence reads: CASGLPPGEQYF. In nucleotides, the CDR3 is TGTGCTAGTGGTTTGCCACCGGGGGAGCAGTACTTC. Supplemented by reference TRBV12-5 and TRBJ2-7, the full variable domain reads DARVTQTPRHKVTEMGQEVTMRCQPILGHNTVFWYRQTMMQGLELLAYFRNRAPLDDSGMPKDRFSAEMPDATLATLKIQPSEPRDSAVYFCASGLPPGEQYFGPGTRLTVT.

A few counts support this clone. The chain has TRBV6-2 or TRBV6-3 and TRBJ1-5; D unresolved. V lost 5 bases and J lost 4, with 6 bases in between. Looked up from germline, CDR1 is MNHEY and CDR2 is SVGEGT. The CDR3 runs 12 residues. DNA of the CDR3: TGTGCCAGCAGTCACGGGAATCAGCCCCAGCATTTT. Translated: CASSHGNQPQHF.

The rearrangement joins TRBV9 to TRBJ2-1; 10 bases agree with TRBD2. This CDR3 is 15 amino acids long. Per germline, CDR1 SGDLS and CDR2 YYNGEE. V dropped 4 bases and J dropped 8; count of bases not matched to a gene: 9. The CDR3 region is CASSWSGGEWHEQFF. CDR3 DNA: TGTGCCAGCAGCTGGAGCGGGGGGGAATGGCATGAGCAGTTCTTC.

The rearrangement links TRBV19 to TRBJ1-5; tentatively, D is TRBD1 (5 bases). CDR1 and CDR2 (germline): LNHDA, SQIVND (reference sequence). The ends were cut back, 2 bases at V and 6 bases at J, with 8 bases in the middle. This CDR3 is 13 amino acids long. The CDR3 loop reads CASSIMGGQPQHF. The DNA for the CDR3 is TGTGCCAGTAGTATAATGGGGGGTCAGCCCCAGCATTTT.

DNA for the CDR3: TGCGCCAGCAGCTTGGACCCGGTTAGCACAGATACGCAGTATTTT. This sequence encodes CASSLDPVSTDTQYF. The gene calls are TRBV5-1 and TRBJ2-3; D gene ambiguous. CDR1 and CDR2 (germline): SGHRS, YFSETQ. CDR3 size: 15 residues. Deletions cut 0 bases from V and 0 bases from J, with 8 bases between.

This clone was recorded only once. The V gene is TRBV6-2 or TRBV6-3, the J gene TRBJ1-3, with D unclear. This CDR3 has 13 residues. The germline CDR1 and CDR2 sequences are MNHEY and SVGEGT. V lost 0 bases, J lost 7 bases, and 7 bases lay in between. For the CDR3, the DNA is TGTGCCAGCAGTTACTCGAGGGAGAACACCATATATTTT. Translating gives CASSYSRENTIYF.

J is TRBJ2-1 and V is TRBV5-1; tentatively, D is TRBD2 (5 bases). The CDR3 has 15 residues. Germline CDR1 is SGHRS and CDR2 is YFSETQ. Trimming stripped 0 bases from V and 0 bases from J, with 7 bases between. This CDR3 reads CASSLETSSYNEQFF. The CDR3 DNA sequence: TGCGCCAGCAGCTTGGAAACTAGCTCCTACAATGAGCAGTTCTTC.

V usage is TRBV4-1 and J usage is TRBJ1-1, with D uncertain. This CDR3 spans 12 amino acids. V dropped 6 bases and J dropped 3 bases, with 8 bases sitting between them. Germline lookup yields CDR1 MGHRA and CDR2 YSYEKL. The CDR3 spells CASRTGYTEAFF. The CDR3, as DNA: TGCGCCAGCAGAACGGGGTACACTGAAGCTTTCTTT.

The chain employs TRBV29-1 and TRBJ2-1, with TRBD1 matching 7 bases. Germline values: CDR1 SQVTM, CDR2 ANQGSEA. CDR3 length equals 13 residues. J gave up 6 bases and V 7 bases, and 9 bases lay outside the gene matches. CDR3 coding DNA: TGCAGCGCCGAACAGGGGATCTCCAATGAGCAGTTCTTC. As protein: CSAEQGISNEQFF.

This chain uses TRBV19 with TRBJ1-2; 8 nucleotides agree with TRBD1. Germline V gene sequence: CDR1 LNHDA, CDR2 SQIVND (reference sequence). Trimming cost V 6 bases and J 3 bases; bases outside gene matches: 3. CDR3 length: 13 amino acids. Here the CDR3 DNA reads TGTGCCAGTAGGATGACAGGGGACTATGGCTACACCTTC. The encoded protein is CASRMTGDYGYTF.

The chain couples TRBV30 to TRBJ2-7; 9 positions match TRBD1. This CDR3 contains 13 residues. Losses at the gene ends were 5 bases for V and 1 base for J; bases not matched to a gene: 3. From germline, CDR1 is GTSNPN and CDR2 SVGIG (reference sequence). CDR3 nucleotide sequence: TGTGCCTGGGGGACAGGGAGATCCTACGAGCAGTACTTC. Amino acid sequence: CAWGTGRSYEQYF. Supplemented by reference TRBV30 and TRBJ2-7, the full variable domain reads SQTIHQWPATLVQPVGSPLSLECTVEGTSNPNLYWYRQAAGRGLQLLFYSVGIGQISSEVPQNLSASRPQDRQFILSSKKLLLSDSGFYLCAWGTGRSYEQYFGPGTRLTVT.

The CDR3 region has the DNA TGTGCCTCCACCAAGGGAGCCGCCTACAATGAGCAGTTCTTC. It translates to CASTKGAAYNEQFF. The V and J genes are TRBV30 and TRBJ2-1; TRBD2 is a possible D gene (5 bases). This CDR3 comprises 14 residues. Germline V lookup: CDR1 GTSNPN, CDR2 SVGIG (reference sequence). V lost 7 bases to trimming and J lost 2 bases, with 15 bases between them.

The rearrangement uses TRBV30 and TRBJ2-3, with TRBD1 matching over 10 bases. Germline loops: CDR1 GTSNPN, CDR2 SVGIG (reference sequence). This CDR3 has 15 residues. The ends lost 4 bases at V and 5 bases at J; junction bases unmatched: 9. CDR3 region: CAWTRTGGFGDTQYF. CDR3 in DNA: TGTGCCTGGACCCGGACAGGGGGTTTTGGAGATACGCAGTATTTT.

The V and J genes are TRBV7-2 and TRBJ2-7; D unresolved. The CDR3 consists of 14 residues. Germline CDR1 reads SGHTA; CDR2 reads FQGNSA. Trimming shortened V by 6 bases and J by 4 bases, and 16 bases separated the two germline ends. CDR3 DNA: TGTGCCAGCAGGAGAACTCAAACCCATTACGAGCAGTACTTC. Protein: CASRRTQTHYEQYF.

This clone came up a few times. The chain is built from TRBV30 and TRBJ1-1; the D is unclear. The CDR3 sequence is 11 residues long. The germline gives CDR1 GTSNPN, CDR2 SVGIG (reference sequence). Trimming took off 2 bases at V and 10 bases at J, with 11 bases between the two ends. CDR3 in amino acids: CAWSTARGAFF. CDR3 in DNA: TGTGCCTGGAGTACAGCACGGGGAGCTTTCTTT.

The rearrangement links TRBV11-2 to TRBJ1-2; 8 bases are shared with TRBD1. Per germline, CDR1 SGHAT and CDR2 FQNNGV. The CDR3 spans 15 residues. The junction had 6 bases not matched to a gene; V was cut back by 3 bases and J by 3 bases. Here the CDR3 reads CASSFYRGSDYGYTF. The CDR3 DNA follows: TGTGCCAGCAGCTTTTACAGGGGGAGTGACTATGGCTACACCTTC. Supplemented by reference TRBV11-2 and TRBJ1-2, the full variable domain reads EAGVAQSPRYKIIEKRQSVAFWCNPISGHATLYWYQQILGQGPKLLIQFQNNGVVDDSQLPKDRFSAERLKGVDSTLKIQPAKLEDSAVYLCASSFYRGSDYGYTFGSGTRLTVV.